This T cell receptor (beta chain) is drawn from a study of PD-1 blockade in classical Hodgkin lymphoma. Study outcomes and limitations: Individuals who commenced nivolumab within less than 1 year of ASCT were excluded. Lower baseline TCR diversity was reported for newly diagnosed patients than for healthy donors. Complete responders possessed baseline diversity comparable to newly diagnosed patients. In CD4+ cells, TCR diversity went up significantly by C4D1, but in CD8+ cells it did not.

Measured with immunoSEQ multiplex PCR; TCRdb has only the in-frame clones, and not every one. There are about 90,000 clones in the sample; 80% to 95% occur only once, and approximately 2.4% lies in the top ten. Losses at the gene ends were 7 bases for V and 5 bases for J; bases not matched to a gene: 13. Germline V gives CDR1 MNHEY, CDR2 SMNVEV (reference sequence). This CDR3 region has 15 residues. About this clone: Its antigen is unknown.

No patient escaped relapse after autologous stem cell transplantation, and brentuximab vedotin exposure varied. Sequencing was performed on peripheral blood mononuclear cells (PBMCs), taken before the second cycle of nivolumab. This clonotype was obtained from a human donor with classical Hodgkin lymphoma. The V gene is TRBV27, the J gene TRBJ2-5, with 7 bases identical to TRBD2. CDR3 loop: CASIYRGGRGETQYF. The CDR3 DNA reads as TGTGCCAGCATTTATCGTGGCGGGAGAGGCGAGACCCAGTACTTC.